The 15 T cell receptor beta chains presented below share a single source sample, sequenced in a study of cytomegalovirus exposure and HLA in healthy donors. Libraries were prepared by immunoSEQ multiplex PCR; TCRdb keeps only in-frame clonotypes and omits some of them. The sample carries over 200,000 clones, 85% to 90% recorded once. Sequenced input: PBMCs. These receptors all come from a woman aged 18-29 years in good health and CMV-seronegative.

The rearrangement uses TRBV6-1 and TRBJ2-2; 8 bases line up with TRBD2. Germline V lookup: CDR1 MNHNS, CDR2 SASEGT. CDR3 size: 16 residues. Trimming took 3 bases from V and 2 from J; bases not matched to a gene: 5. Here the CDR3 reads CASSDSTSGNTGELFF. CDR3 coding DNA: TGTGCCAGCAGTGATAGCACTAGCGGAAACACCGGGGAGCTGTTTTTT.

The rearrangement uses TRBV9 and TRBJ2-1; TRBD2 matches at 9 bases. The length of the CDR3 is 15 residues. The V and J ends lost 1 base and 1 base, in that order; junction bases with no gene match: 0. Per the germline V gene, CDR1 is SGDLS and CDR2 is YYNGEE. The CDR3 reads CASSVSGRSYNEQFF. The CDR3 coding sequence is TGTGCCAGCAGCGTAAGCGGGAGGTCCTACAATGAGCAGTTCTTC.

V and J are TRBV28 and TRBJ1-3; 7 bases align to TRBD1. This CDR3 is built from 14 residues. V shed 5 bases, J shed 2 bases, and the junction held 3 bases outside the gene matches. CDR1 MDHEN and CDR2 SYDVKM come from the germline V gene. DNA of the CDR3: TGTGCCAGCAGTCAGACAGGGACTGGAAACACCATATATTTT. Residues: CASSQTGTGNTIYF.

J is TRBJ2-1 and V is TRBV4-1, with D maybe TRBD2 (6 bases). Germline CDR1 is MGHRA and CDR2 is YSYEKL. Deletions cut 0 bases from V and 9 bases from J, with 24 bases between. The CDR3 runs 18 residues. The DNA for the CDR3 is TGCGCCAGCAGCCAAGATACCGGGCTAGCGTCTCTCCCGGGTGAGCAGTTCTTC. Its translation: CASSQDTGLASLPGEQFF.

This clone has ten or more counts. The chain employs TRBV28 and TRBJ1-5, with D tentatively TRBD1 (5 bases). Trimming left V 3 bases short and J 10 bases short, with 16 bases between. This CDR3 has 14 residues. CDR1 and CDR2 (germline): MDHEN, SYDVKM. CDR3 coding DNA: TGTGCCAGCAGTTTGGTTCGTGGGGCCCTACCCCAGCATTTT. It codes for CASSLVRGALPQHF.

The CDR3 DNA sequence: TGTGCCAGCAGCTTGGAAGTGCGTGGCTACACCTTC. It specifies CASSLEVRGYTF. This chain joins TRBV5-5 and TRBJ1-2; D is unclear. Trimming stripped 0 bases from V and 7 bases from J, with 7 bases between. This CDR3 has 12 residues. Germline values: CDR1 SGHKS, CDR2 YYEKEE (reference sequence). Full variable domain (missing parts from reference TRBV5-5 and TRBJ1-2): DAGVTQSPTHLIKTRGQQVTLRCSPISGHKSVSWYQQVLGQGPQFIFQYYEKEERGRGNFPDRFSARQFPNYSSELNVNALLLGDSALYLCASSLEVRGYTFGSGTRLTVV.

This chain links TRBV6-5 with TRBJ1-1, with 7 bases identical to TRBD1. The CDR3 is made up of 14 amino acids. J gave up 5 bases and V 5 bases, and 8 bases lay outside the gene matches. Germline V gene sequence: CDR1 MNHEY, CDR2 SVGAGI. CDR3 coding DNA: TGTGCCAGCAGTATCCGGGACAGTATGACTGAAGCTTTCTTT. Translated, it gives CASSIRDSMTEAFF.

The chain carries TRBV28 and TRBJ1-2; no reliable D call. The germline V gene has CDR1 MDHEN and CDR2 SYDVKM. The CDR3 extends over 15 amino acids. Trimming cost V 3 bases and J 1 base, with 12 bases left between them. The CDR3 spells CASSLQASFNYGYTF. As DNA, the CDR3 is TGTGCCAGCAGTTTGCAGGCATCCTTTAACTATGGCTACACCTTC.

The rearrangement uses TRBV6-5 and TRBJ2-7, with 7 bases identical to TRBD2. The CDR3 contains 13 residues. Germline V lookup: CDR1 MNHEY, CDR2 SVGAGI. After removal of 5 bases from V and 4 bases from J, the junction contained 5 bases not matched to a gene. CDR3 sequence (DNA): TGTGCCAGCAGTCGGCGGGGGAGATACGAGCAGTACTTC. It specifies CASSRRGRYEQYF.

This clone was seen once. The chain links TRBV11-2 to TRBJ2-7; D remains ambiguous. V lost 1 base, J lost 1 base, and 8 bases lay in between. Germline-derived CDR1 and CDR2 are SGHAT and FQNNGV. The CDR3 is made up of 14 amino acids. DNA of the CDR3: TGTGCCAGCAGCTTAGGGCCCAGATCCTACGAGCAGTACTTC. Its translation is CASSLGPRSYEQYF.

A few counts support this clone. This chain uses TRBV7-9 with TRBJ2-7, with D maybe TRBD2 (5 bases). From germline, CDR1 is SEHNR and CDR2 FQNEAQ (reference sequence). V gave up 3 bases and J gave up 7 bases, with 16 bases separating them. The CDR3 covers 14 residues. CDR3 DNA: TGTGCCAGCAGCTTTGGTGGGAGTGCCTGGGAGCAGTACTTC. This sequence encodes CASSFGGSAWEQYF.

This clone was recorded only once. CDR3 region: CASSHLGIGVQGEQYF. The CDR3 DNA is TGCGCCAGCAGCCACCTCGGAATTGGGGTGCAGGGCGAGCAGTACTTC. The V gene is TRBV4-1, the J gene TRBJ2-7, with D possibly TRBD1 on 5 matching bases. Germline CDR1 MGHRA, CDR2 YSYEKL. This CDR3 spans 16 amino acids. Trimming stripped 3 bases from V and 6 bases from J, with 21 bases between.

The chain joins TRBV7-9 to TRBJ2-1; tentatively, D is TRBD2 (6 bases). CDR1 and CDR2 from the germline V gene are SEHNR and FQNEAQ (reference sequence). Trimming removed 5 bases from V and 4 bases from J, with 18 bases in between. CDR3 size: 16 residues. The CDR3 DNA is TGTGCCAGCAGCCTACTGGCGGGGAAACTTTACAATGAGCAGTTCTTC. Its protein is CASSLLAGKLYNEQFF. The entire variable domain, with the rest obtained from reference TRBV7-9 and TRBJ2-1, is as follows: DTGVSQNPRHKITKRGQNVTFRCDPISEHNRLYWYRQTLGQGPEFLTYFQNEAQLEKSRLLSDRFSAERPKGSFSTLEIQRTEQGDSAMYLCASSLLAGKLYNEQFFGPGTRLTVL.

The gene calls are TRBV7-2 and TRBJ2-1; 8 positions agree with TRBD2. The V segment lost 2 bases and the J segment 8 bases; nucleotides outside the gene matches: 8. The CDR3 covers 15 residues. CDR1 is SGHTA and CDR2 is FQGNSA in the germline V gene. The CDR3 bases are TGTGCCAGCAGCTTACTGGCGGGAGGCATCGATGAGCAGTTCTTC. It yields the protein CASSLLAGGIDEQFF.

The gene calls are TRBV11-2 and TRBJ2-2, with D perhaps matching TRBD1 (5 bases). CDR1 and CDR2 (germline): SGHAT, FQNNGV. V lost 4 bases to trimming and J lost 5 bases, with 17 bases between them. This CDR3 has 16 amino acids. As DNA, the CDR3 is TGTGCCAGCAGCTCCCCTTTGGGGCTTCGGACCGGGGAGCTGTTTTTT. It is translated as CASSSPLGLRTGELFF.